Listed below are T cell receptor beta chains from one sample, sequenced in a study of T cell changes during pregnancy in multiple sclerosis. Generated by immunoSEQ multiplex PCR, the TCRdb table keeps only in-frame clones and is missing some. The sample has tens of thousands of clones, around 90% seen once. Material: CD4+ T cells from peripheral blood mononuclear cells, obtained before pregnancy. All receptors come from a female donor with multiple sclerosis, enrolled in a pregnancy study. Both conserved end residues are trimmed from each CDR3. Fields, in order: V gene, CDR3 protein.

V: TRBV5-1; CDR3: ASSSGGPAKNIQY
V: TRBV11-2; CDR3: ASRIPARGNTGELF
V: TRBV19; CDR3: ASRKLAGALTDTQY
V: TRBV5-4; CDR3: ASSRASGLETQY
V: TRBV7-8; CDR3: ASSFPSGGNTGELF
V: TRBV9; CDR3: ASSVGGGMYSPLH
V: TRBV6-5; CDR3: ASSLYSGGNYGYT
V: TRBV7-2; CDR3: ASSLATTGGMAYEQY
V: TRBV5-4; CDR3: ASSLEQGPHEQY
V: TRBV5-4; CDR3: ASSFPGTGNTEAF
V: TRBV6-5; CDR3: ASSLWDTKETQY
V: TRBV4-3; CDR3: ASSQVGAGVGTGELF
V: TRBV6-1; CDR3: ASSEPGRETQY
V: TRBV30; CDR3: AWSPSSPYGYT
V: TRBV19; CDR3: ASSETSGIADTQY
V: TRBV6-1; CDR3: ASSEAASGIFEQY
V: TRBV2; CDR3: ASSGGRQGGSPLH
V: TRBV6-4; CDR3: ASSAELRDTQY